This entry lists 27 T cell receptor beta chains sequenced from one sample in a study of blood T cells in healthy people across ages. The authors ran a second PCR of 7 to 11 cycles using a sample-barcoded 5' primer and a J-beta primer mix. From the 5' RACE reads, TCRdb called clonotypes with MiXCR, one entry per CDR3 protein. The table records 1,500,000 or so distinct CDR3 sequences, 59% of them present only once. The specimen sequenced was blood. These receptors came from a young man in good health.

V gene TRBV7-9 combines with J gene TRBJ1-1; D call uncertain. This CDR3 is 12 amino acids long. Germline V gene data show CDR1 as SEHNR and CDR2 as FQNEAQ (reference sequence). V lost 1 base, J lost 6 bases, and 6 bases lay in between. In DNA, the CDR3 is TGTGCCAGCAGCTTAGTTACAGCTGAAGCTTTCTTT. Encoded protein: CASSLVTAEAFF.

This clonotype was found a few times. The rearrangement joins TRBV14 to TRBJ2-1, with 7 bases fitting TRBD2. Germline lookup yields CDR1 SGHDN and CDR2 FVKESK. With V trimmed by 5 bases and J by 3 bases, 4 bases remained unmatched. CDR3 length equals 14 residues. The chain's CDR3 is CASSSAGVYNEQFF. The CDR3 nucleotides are TGTGCCAGCAGCTCCGCGGGAGTCTACAATGAGCAGTTCTTC. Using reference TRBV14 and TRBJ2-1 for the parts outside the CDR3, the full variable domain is EAGVTQFPSHSVIEKGQTVTLRCDPISGHDNLYWYRRVMGKEIKFLLHFVKESKQDESGMPNNRFLAERTGGTYSTLKVQPAELEDSGVYFCASSSAGVYNEQFFGPGTRLTVL.

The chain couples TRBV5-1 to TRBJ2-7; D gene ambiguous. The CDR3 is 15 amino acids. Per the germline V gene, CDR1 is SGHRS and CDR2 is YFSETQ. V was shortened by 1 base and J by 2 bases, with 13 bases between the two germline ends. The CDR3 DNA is TGCGCCAGCAGCTTGCCGGGCCAACTCACCTACGAGCAGTACTTC. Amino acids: CASSLPGQLTYEQYF.

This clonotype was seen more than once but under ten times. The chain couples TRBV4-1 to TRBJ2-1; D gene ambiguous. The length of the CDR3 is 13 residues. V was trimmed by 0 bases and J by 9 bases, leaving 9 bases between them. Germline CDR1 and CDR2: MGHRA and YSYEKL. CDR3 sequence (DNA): TGCGCCAGCAGCCAAGACCGGTGGGGTGAGCAGTTCTTC. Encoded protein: CASSQDRWGEQFF.

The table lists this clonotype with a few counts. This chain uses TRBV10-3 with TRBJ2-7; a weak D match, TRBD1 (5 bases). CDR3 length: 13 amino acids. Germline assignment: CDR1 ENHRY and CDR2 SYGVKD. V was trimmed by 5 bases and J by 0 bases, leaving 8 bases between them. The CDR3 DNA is TGTGCCATCAGTCAGGGTAGCTCCTACGAGCAGTACTTC. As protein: CAISQGSSYEQYF.

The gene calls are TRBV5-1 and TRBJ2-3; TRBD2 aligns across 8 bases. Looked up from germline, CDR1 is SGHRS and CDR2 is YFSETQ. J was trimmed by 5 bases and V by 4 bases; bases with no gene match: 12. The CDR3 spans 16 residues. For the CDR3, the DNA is TGCGCCAGCAGCCCCGAGGGGACTAGTCGCCTAGATACGCAGTATTTT. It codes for CASSPEGTSRLDTQYF.

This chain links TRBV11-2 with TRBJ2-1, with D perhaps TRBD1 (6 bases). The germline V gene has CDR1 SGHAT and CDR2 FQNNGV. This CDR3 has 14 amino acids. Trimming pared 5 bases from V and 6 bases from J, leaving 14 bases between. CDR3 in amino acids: CASSPPGQLNEQFF. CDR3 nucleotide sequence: TGTGCCAGCAGCCCTCCGGGACAACTCAATGAGCAGTTCTTC.

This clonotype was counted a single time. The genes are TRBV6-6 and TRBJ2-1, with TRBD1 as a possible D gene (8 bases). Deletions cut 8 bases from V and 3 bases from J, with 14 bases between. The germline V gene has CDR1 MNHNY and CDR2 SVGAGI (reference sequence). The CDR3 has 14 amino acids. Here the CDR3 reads CASVYRGGYNEQFF. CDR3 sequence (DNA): TGTGCCAGCGTGTACAGGGGGGGCTACAATGAGCAGTTCTTC.

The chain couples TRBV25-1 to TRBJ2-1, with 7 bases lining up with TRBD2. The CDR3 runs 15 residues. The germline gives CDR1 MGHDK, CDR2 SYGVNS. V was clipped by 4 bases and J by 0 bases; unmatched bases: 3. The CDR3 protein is CASSVQRGSYNEQFF. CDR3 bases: TGTGCCAGCAGTGTGCAGCGGGGCTCCTACAATGAGCAGTTCTTC.

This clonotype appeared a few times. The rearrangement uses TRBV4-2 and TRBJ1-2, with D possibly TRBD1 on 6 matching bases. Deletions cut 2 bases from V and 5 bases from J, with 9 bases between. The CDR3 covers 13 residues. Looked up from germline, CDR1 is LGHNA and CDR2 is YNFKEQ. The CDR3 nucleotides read TGTGCCAGCAGCCAACGAGGGGGGTATGGCTACACCTTC. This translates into CASSQRGGYGYTF.

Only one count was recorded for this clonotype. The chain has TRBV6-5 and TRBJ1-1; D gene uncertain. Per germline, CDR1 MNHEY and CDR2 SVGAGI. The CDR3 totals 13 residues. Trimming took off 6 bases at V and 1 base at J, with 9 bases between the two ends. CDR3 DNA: TGTGCCAGCAGCGGGGTTGGGAACACTGAAGCTTTCTTT. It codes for CASSGVGNTEAFF.

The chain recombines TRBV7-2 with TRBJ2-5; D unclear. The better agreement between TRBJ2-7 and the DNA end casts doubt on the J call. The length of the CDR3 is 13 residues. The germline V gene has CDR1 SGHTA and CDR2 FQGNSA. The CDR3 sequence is CASSLELPAEQYF. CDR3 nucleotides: TGTGCCAGCAGCTTAGAGCTACCTGCCGAGCAGTACTTC.

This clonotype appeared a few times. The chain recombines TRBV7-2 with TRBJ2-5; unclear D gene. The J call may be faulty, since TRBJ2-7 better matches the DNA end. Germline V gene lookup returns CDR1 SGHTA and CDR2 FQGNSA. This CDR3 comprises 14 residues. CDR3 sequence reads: CASSPWTDSYEQYF. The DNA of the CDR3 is TGTGCCAGCAGCCCCTGGACGGATTCCTACGAGCAGTACTTC.

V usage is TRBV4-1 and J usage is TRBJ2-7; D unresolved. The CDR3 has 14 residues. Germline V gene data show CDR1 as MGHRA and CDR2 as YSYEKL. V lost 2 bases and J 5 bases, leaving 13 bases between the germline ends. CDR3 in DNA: TGCGCCAGCAGCCAATCCCCCACCTGGAACGAGCAGTACTTC. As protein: CASSQSPTWNEQYF.

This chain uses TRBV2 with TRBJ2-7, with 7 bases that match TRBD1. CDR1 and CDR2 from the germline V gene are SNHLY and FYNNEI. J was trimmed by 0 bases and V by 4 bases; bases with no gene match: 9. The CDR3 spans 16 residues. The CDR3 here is CASSASRGFSSYEQYF. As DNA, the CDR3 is TGTGCCAGCAGTGCCTCCAGGGGGTTCAGCTCCTACGAGCAGTACTTC. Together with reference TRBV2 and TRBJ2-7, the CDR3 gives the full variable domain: EPEVTQTPSHQVTQMGQEVILRCVPISNHLYFYWYRQILGQKVEFLVSFYNNEISEKSEIFDDQFSVERPDGSNFTLKIRSTKLEDSAMYFCASSASRGFSSYEQYFGPGTRLTVT.

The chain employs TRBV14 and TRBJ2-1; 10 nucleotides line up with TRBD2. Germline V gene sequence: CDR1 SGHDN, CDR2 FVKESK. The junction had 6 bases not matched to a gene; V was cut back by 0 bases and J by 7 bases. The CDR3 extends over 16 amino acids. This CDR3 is CASSQDRASGRNEQFF. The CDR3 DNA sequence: TGTGCCAGCAGCCAAGATAGGGCTAGCGGGAGAAATGAGCAGTTCTTC.

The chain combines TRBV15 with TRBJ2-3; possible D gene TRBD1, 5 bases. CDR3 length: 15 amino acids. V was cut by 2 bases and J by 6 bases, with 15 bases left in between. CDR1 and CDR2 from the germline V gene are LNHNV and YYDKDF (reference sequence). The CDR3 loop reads CATSRLLGSGDTQYF. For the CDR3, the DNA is TGTGCCACCAGCAGATTATTAGGATCAGGGGATACGCAGTATTTT.

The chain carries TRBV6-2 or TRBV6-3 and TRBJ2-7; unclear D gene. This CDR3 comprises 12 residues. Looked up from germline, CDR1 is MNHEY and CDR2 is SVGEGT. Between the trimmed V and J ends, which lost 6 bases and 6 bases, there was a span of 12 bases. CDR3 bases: TGTGCCAGCAGACCCTTCGGCTCCGAGCAGTACTTC. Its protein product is CASRPFGSEQYF.

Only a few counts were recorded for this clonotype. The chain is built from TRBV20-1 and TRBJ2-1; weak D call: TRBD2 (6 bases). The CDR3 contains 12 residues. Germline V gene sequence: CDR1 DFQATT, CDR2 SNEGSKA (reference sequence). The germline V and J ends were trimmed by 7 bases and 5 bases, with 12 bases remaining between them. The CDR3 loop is CSVQRVDNEQFF. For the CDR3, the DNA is TGCAGTGTTCAGCGGGTCGACAATGAGCAGTTCTTC.

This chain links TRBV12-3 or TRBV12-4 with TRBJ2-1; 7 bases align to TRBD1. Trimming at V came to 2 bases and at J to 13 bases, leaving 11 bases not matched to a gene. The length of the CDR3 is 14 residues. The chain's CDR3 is CASSLQRQGETQFF. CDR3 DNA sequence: TGTGCCAGCAGTTTACAGCGACAGGGAGAGACCCAGTTCTTC.

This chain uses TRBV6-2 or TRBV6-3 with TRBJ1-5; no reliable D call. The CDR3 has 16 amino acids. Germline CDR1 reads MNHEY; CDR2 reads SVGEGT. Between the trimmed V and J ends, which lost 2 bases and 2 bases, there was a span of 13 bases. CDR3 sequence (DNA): TGTGCCAGCAGTTACCACCCCCGGGCACGCAATCAGCCCCAGCATTTT. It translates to CASSYHPRARNQPQHF.

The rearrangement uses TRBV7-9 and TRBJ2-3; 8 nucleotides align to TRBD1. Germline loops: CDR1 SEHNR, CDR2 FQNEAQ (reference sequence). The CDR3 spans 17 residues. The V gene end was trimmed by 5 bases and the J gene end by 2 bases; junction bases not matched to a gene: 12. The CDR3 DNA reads TGTGCCAGCAGCCCCCCAGACAGGGGAGTACTCACAGATACGCAGTATTTT. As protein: CASSPPDRGVLTDTQYF.

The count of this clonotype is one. The CDR3 spells CASSGGQDLTDTQYF. The CDR3 region has the DNA TGTGCCAGCAGTGGTGGACAGGATCTCACAGATACGCAGTATTTT. J is TRBJ2-3 and V is TRBV6-1; 7 bases match TRBD1. The CDR3 has 15 amino acids. CDR1 MNHNS and CDR2 SASEGT come from the germline V gene. Losses at the gene ends were 4 bases for V and 2 bases for J; bases not matched to a gene: 6.

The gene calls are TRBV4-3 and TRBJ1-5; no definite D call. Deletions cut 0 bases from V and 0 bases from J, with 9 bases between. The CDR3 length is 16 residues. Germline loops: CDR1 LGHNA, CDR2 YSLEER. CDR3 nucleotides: TGCGCCAGCAGCCAAGAGTGGACTGGTAGCAATCAGCCCCAGCATTTT. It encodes CASSQEWTGSNQPQHF.

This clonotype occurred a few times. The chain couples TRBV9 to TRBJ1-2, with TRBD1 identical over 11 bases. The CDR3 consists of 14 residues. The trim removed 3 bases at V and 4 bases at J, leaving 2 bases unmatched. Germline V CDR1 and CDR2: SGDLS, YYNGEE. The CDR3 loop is CASSAGQGAYGYTF. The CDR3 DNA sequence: TGTGCCAGCAGCGCCGGACAGGGGGCCTATGGCTACACCTTC.

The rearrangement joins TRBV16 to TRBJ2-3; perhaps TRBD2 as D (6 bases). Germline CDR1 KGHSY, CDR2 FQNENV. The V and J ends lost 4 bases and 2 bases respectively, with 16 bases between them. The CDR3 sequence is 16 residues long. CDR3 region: CASSRPSGWSTDTQYF. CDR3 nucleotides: TGTGCCAGCAGCCGCCCGAGCGGGTGGTCCACAGATACGCAGTATTTT.

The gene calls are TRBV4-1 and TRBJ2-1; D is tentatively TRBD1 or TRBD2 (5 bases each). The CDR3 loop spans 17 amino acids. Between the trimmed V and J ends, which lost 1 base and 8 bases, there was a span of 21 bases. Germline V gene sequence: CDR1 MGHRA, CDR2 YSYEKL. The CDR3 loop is CASSQVGLAGGSDEQFF. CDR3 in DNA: TGCGCCAGCAGCCAAGTTGGGCTAGCTGGGGGTAGTGATGAGCAGTTCTTC.